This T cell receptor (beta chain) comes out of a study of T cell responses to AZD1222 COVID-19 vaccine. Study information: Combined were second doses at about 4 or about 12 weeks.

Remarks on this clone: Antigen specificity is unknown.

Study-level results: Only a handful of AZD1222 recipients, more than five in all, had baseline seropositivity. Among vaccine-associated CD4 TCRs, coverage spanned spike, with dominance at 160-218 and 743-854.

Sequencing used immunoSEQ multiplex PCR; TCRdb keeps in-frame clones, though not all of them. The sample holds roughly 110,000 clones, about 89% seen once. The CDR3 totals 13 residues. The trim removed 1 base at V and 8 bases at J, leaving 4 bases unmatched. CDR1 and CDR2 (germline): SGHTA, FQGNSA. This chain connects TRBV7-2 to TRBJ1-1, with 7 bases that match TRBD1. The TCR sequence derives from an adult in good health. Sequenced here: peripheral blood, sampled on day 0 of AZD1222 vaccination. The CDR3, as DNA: TGTGCCAGCAGCTTAGGGAGGGACAGAGAAGCTTTCTTT. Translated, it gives CASSLGRDREAFF.